This TCR beta chain is from a study of CD8 T cells in Susac syndrome. Study in general: The Susac syndrome patients that were sequenced included five or six with active disease and under ten in remission. Treatment status at blood draw for the Susac syndrome patients was therapy-naive, corticosteroids, or intravenous immunoglobulin alone.

The sample holds one count of this clonotype. The CDR3 runs 15 residues. V lost 2 bases, J lost 4 bases, and 14 bases lay in between. Germline V gene sequence: CDR1 SGHTA, CDR2 FQGNSA. Random-hexamer reverse transcription was applied to about 0.5 to 1 ug RNA. With immunoSEQ multiplex PCR, TCR beta CDR3 was amplified across 54 Vbeta and 13 Jbeta. MiXCR, run by TCRdb on the immunoSEQ multiplex PCR reads, gives a single entry per CDR3 protein. There are a few hundred thousand distinct CDR3 sequences in the sample; roughly 93% occur only once, and approximately 0.15% lies in the top ten. The chain uses TRBV7-2 and TRBJ2-5, with D possibly being TRBD1 (5 bases). The source is a human donor with Susac syndrome. Sequencing was performed on CD4+ T cells from PBMCs. The CDR3 DNA is TGTGCCAGCAGCTTACTTCAGGGCGGCGTAGAGACCCAGTACTTC. Amino acid sequence: CASSLLQGGVETQYF. Complete variable domain (other parts from reference TRBV7-2 and TRBJ2-5): GAGVSQSPSNKVTEKGKDVELRCDPISGHTALYWYRQSLGQGLEFLIYFQGNSAPDKSGLPSDRFSAERTGGSVSTLTIQRTQQEDSAVYLCASSLLQGGVETQYFGPGTRLLVL.